This record covers a single T cell receptor beta chain. Germline loops: CDR1 SGHTA, CDR2 FQGTGA. The CDR3 runs 16 residues. V shed 0 bases and J 6 bases; nucleotides not matched to a gene: 5. The data derive from a study of cytomegalovirus exposure and HLA in healthy donors. Study details: HLA-typed donors contributed around 88 million unique TCRs, which were held in an early data release.

13 Jbeta primers and 60 Vbeta primers were used for the PCR. Some clones are missing from TCRdb's copy, which holds only in-frame ones; the method was immunoSEQ multiplex PCR. The table lists just under 250,000 clones, around 80% of them singletons. The clonotype originates from a woman in her forties in good health and CMV-seropositive. Sequences were obtained from PBMCs. The rearrangement joins TRBV7-3 to TRBJ2-1; TRBD1 matches 10 bases. The CDR3 reads CASSLTPRTGGNEQFF. CDR3 sequence (DNA): TGTGCCAGCAGCTTAACCCCCCGGACAGGGGGCAATGAGCAGTTCTTC.